These 2 T cell receptor beta chains were all obtained from the same sample, sequenced in a study of regulatory T cells in long-lasting Graves disease. Library construction for TCR beta used iRepertoire HTBI primers and Arm-PCR of CDR3 regions. TCRdb recomputed calls from the multiplex PCR reads with MiXCR, one row per CDR3 protein. The profile shows 320,000 or so distinct CDR3 sequences, 15% to 20% of them singletons. Time point specified: newly diagnosed GD, antithyroid drugs for less than 3 months. Extracted PBMC RNA gave rise to the TCR library. Specimen: peripheral blood mononuclear cells (PBMCs), collected at new diagnosis, from a patient treated with antithyroid drugs. These receptors came from a female donor with Graves disease.

This clonotype was detected ten times or more. V usage is TRBV12-3 or TRBV12-4 and J usage is TRBJ1-2; D is unclear. Trimming removed 6 bases at V and 1 base at J, with 12 bases between. This CDR3 is 14 amino acids long. The CDR3 DNA is TGTGCCAGCAGCCCTCTGACAAATAACTATGGCTACACCTTC. It yields the protein CASSPLTNNYGYTF.

This clonotype was detected many times. The V and J genes are TRBV2 and TRBJ2-2; D possibly matches TRBD1 or TRBD2 (6 bases each). CDR1 and CDR2 (germline): SNHLY, FYNNEI. V gave up 3 bases and J gave up 4 bases, with 15 bases separating them. This CDR3 has 16 amino acids. CDR3 sequence: CASSDGGLWITGELFF. CDR3 coding DNA: TGTGCCAGCAGTGACGGGGGCTTATGGATCACCGGGGAGCTGTTTTTT.